These 9 T cell receptor beta chains were all obtained from the same sample, sequenced in a study of CD8 T cells in ankylosing spondylitis. Their antigens remain unidentified. Using its own MiXCR run on the 5' RACE reads, TCRdb lists one record per CDR3 protein. The table has around 490,000 distinct CDR3 sequences, roughly 5.3% seen once. Findings and caveats of the study: Within ankylosing spondylitis blood, a TCR beta motif made up of fewer than ten highly homologous variants appeared to be characteristic.

Input material: blood, either unsorted or a sorted T cell fraction (not recorded which). These receptors all stem from a male donor with ankylosing spondylitis.

V and J are TRBV20-1 and TRBJ2-2; 7 nucleotides line up with TRBD1. Germline V lookup: CDR1 DFQATT, CDR2 SNEGSKA (reference sequence). J was trimmed by 4 bases and V by 6 bases; bases with no gene match: 8. The CDR3 has 14 amino acids. The DNA of the CDR3 is TGCAGTGCACCGACAGGGCCGGCCACCGGGGAGCTGTTTTTT. This gives the protein CSAPTGPATGELFF.

This clonotype was observed at least ten times. The chain recombines TRBV10-3 with TRBJ2-1; 15 bases map to TRBD2. This CDR3 region has 18 residues. CDR1 and CDR2 from the germline V gene are ENHRY and SYGVKD. The V and J ends lost 7 bases and 1 base, in that order; junction bases with no gene match: 8. The CDR3 region has the DNA TGTGCCATCACCCGGACTAGCGGGAGGGCCGTGTCCTACAATGAGCAGTTCTTC. It yields the protein CAITRTSGRAVSYNEQFF.

In its sample, this clonotype was seen many times. The rearrangement uses TRBV7-8 and TRBJ2-1; D remains ambiguous. V gave up 5 bases and J gave up 0 bases, with 14 bases separating them. CDR1 and CDR2 (germline): SGHVS, FQNEAQ. This CDR3 contains 16 residues. DNA for the CDR3: TGTGCCAGCAGCGACCGACGTCCGAGCTCCTACAATGAGCAGTTCTTC. This codes for CASSDRRPSSYNEQFF.

This clonotype has a count of ten or more. The chain joins TRBV11-2 to TRBJ2-7; possibly TRBD2 for D (6 bases). The germline V and J ends were trimmed by 5 bases and 2 bases, with 22 bases remaining between them. CDR1 and CDR2 (germline): SGHAT, FQNNGV. CDR3 length: 17 residues. This CDR3 is CASSNLQWGEFAYEQYF. CDR3 DNA sequence: TGTGCCAGCAGCAATTTACAGTGGGGGGAATTCGCCTACGAGCAGTACTTC.

This clonotype has at least ten counts. The chain couples TRBV29-1 to TRBJ2-1; D might be TRBD1 (8 bases). The germline V gene encodes CDR1 SQVTM and CDR2 ANQGSEA. Trimming pared 6 bases from V and 7 bases from J, leaving 13 bases between. CDR3 length: 12 residues. CDR3: CSVHRGGNEQFF. CDR3 sequence (DNA): TGCAGCGTGCACAGGGGGGGTAATGAGCAGTTCTTC.

This clonotype has ten or more counts. At one boundary the junction diverges from the germline segment, which might be a read error. This chain links TRBV5-1 with TRBJ1-1; maybe TRBD1 (6 bases). The CDR3 totals 14 residues. Germline CDR1 SGHRS, CDR2 YFSETQ. The CDR3 spells CASSLEGVNTEAFF. DNA for the CDR3: TGTGCCAGCTCATTGGAGGGGGTGAACACTGAAGCTTTCTTT.

This clonotype was observed many times. CDR3 amino acids: CSAWDRHSSYEQYF. CDR3 in DNA: TGCAGTGCTTGGGACAGACACAGCTCCTACGAGCAGTACTTC. The chain uses TRBV20-1 and TRBJ2-7; 7 bases align to TRBD1. The V and J ends lost 5 bases and 0 bases, in that order; junction bases with no gene match: 7. This CDR3 has 14 amino acids. From germline, CDR1 is DFQATT and CDR2 SNEGSKA (reference sequence).

This clonotype was observed at least ten times. The V gene is TRBV5-1, the J gene TRBJ2-7; possibly TRBD1 for D (5 bases). CDR3 size: 13 residues. Trimming took 0 bases from V and 6 from J, leaving 10 bases between them. CDR1 is SGHRS and CDR2 is YFSETQ in the germline V gene. The CDR3 nucleotides read TGCGCCAGCAGCTTGGGGGGTAGGGGCGAGCAGTACTTC. This codes for CASSLGGRGEQYF. Based on the CDR3 plus reference TRBV5-1 and TRBJ2-7, the full variable domain is KAGVTQTPRYLIKTRGQQVTLSCSPISGHRSVSWYQQTPGQGLQFLFEYFSETQRNKGNFPGRFSGRQFSNSRSEMNVSTLELGDSALYLCASSLGGRGEQYFGPGTRLTVT.

This clonotype has just a few counts. The V gene is TRBV5-1, the J gene TRBJ2-5, with D perhaps TRBD1 or TRBD2 (7 bases each). V lost 0 bases and J 1 base, leaving 13 bases between the germline ends. The CDR3 sequence is 16 residues long. Germline assignment: CDR1 SGHRS and CDR2 YFSETQ. The CDR3 bases are TGCGCCAGCAGCTTGGCCAGGGGGGGCATCCAAGAGACCCAGTACTTC. Its protein is CASSLARGGIQETQYF.